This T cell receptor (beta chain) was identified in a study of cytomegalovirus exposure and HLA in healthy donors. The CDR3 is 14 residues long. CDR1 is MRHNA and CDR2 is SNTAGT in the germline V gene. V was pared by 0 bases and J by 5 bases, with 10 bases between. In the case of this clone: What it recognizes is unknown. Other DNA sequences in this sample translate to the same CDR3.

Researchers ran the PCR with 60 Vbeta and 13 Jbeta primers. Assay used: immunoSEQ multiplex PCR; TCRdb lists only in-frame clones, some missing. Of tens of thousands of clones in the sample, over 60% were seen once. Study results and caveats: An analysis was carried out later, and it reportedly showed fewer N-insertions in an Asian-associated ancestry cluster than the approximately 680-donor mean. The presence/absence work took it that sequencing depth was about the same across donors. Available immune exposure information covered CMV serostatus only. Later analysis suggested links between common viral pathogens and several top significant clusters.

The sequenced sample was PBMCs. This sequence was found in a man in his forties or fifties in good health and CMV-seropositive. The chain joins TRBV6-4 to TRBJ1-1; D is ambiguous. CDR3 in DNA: TGTGCCAGCAGTGACTCTTCCCGAGGGACTGAAGCTTTCTTT. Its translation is CASSDSSRGTEAFF.